What follows are 11 T cell receptor beta chains derived from one specimen sequenced in a study of metastatic and nonmetastatic thyroid tumors. Through MiXCR, TCRdb re-clonotyped the PCR reads. The sample shows about 7,900 clones, 20% to 30% of them seen only once. There were no patients who had received any treatment before thyroid surgery. The sample was adjacent normal tissue. Receptor source: a female donor with papillary thyroid cancer or a benign thyroid nodule (not recorded which). Some clones in this sample may be carry-over from other donors' samples.

This clone was found a few times. CDR3 nucleotides: TGTGCCAGCAGTACAAGACAGGGACCTAATGAAAAACTGTTTTTT. This codes for CASSTRQGPNEKLFF. The gene calls are TRBV25-1 and TRBJ1-4; TRBD1 matches at 7 bases. V was clipped by 5 bases and J by 3 bases; unmatched bases: 6. The germline gives CDR1 MGHDK, CDR2 SYGVNS. This CDR3 is 15 amino acids long. Together with reference TRBV25-1 and TRBJ1-4, the CDR3 gives the full variable domain: EADIYQTPRYLVIGTGKKITLECSQTMGHDKMYWYQQDPGMELHLIHYSYGVNSTEKGDLSSESTVSRIRTEHFPLTLESARPSHTSQYLCASSTRQGPNEKLFFGSGTQLSVL.

The chain carries TRBV6-1 and TRBJ1-1; no reliable D call. The CDR3 loop spans 14 amino acids. Germline CDR1 and CDR2: MNHNS and SASEGT. The V gene lost 2 bases and the J gene lost 2 bases, with 9 bases spanning the gap. CDR3 in amino acids: CASSEQWHNTEAFF. DNA for the CDR3: TGTGCCAGCAGTGAACAATGGCACAACACTGAAGCTTTCTTT.

This clone has ten or more counts. The rearrangement joins TRBV19 to TRBJ1-1; no reliable D call. The length of the CDR3 is 14 residues. Trimming removed 3 bases at V and 5 bases at J, with 13 bases between. The germline gives CDR1 LNHDA, CDR2 SQIVND (reference sequence). The CDR3 spells CASSMEGIVTEAFF. The CDR3 nucleotides are TGTGCCAGTAGTATGGAGGGAATCGTAACTGAAGCTTTCTTT.

The chain carries TRBV2 and TRBJ2-3; TRBD2 aligns across 7 bases. The CDR3 consists of 19 residues. V trimming: 3 bases; J trimming: 6 bases; junction bases outside the gene matches: 21. Germline V CDR1 and CDR2: SNHLY, FYNNEI. CDR3 coding DNA: TGTGCCAGCAGTGAGAGCCACCGGAGACTAGCCCTCGGCCCGGATACGCAGTATTTT. Its translation is CASSESHRRLALGPDTQYF.

Within the sample, this clone is medium-sized (0.01 to 0.1%). The chain joins TRBV19 to TRBJ1-5; D ambiguous. Germline loops: CDR1 LNHDA, CDR2 SQIVND (reference sequence). Trimming removed 5 bases at V and 4 bases at J, with 12 bases between. This CDR3 has 14 amino acids. The CDR3 here is CASSPWGENQPQHF. In DNA, the CDR3 is TGTGCCAGTAGTCCCTGGGGTGAAAATCAGCCCCAGCATTTT.

This chain joins TRBV5-1 and TRBJ1-6, with TRBD1 identical over 12 bases. Germline V gives CDR1 SGHRS, CDR2 YFSETQ. Trimming cost V 3 bases and J 8 bases; bases outside gene matches: 6. This CDR3 comprises 16 residues. The CDR3 DNA follows: TGCGCCAGCAGCTCCGGGGACAGGGGGCAGGATTCACCCCTCCACTTT. Protein: CASSSGDRGQDSPLHF.

This clone was detected a few times. V and J are TRBV12-3 or TRBV12-4 and TRBJ1-3; 7 nucleotides align to TRBD1. The CDR3 is 15 residues long. Trimming at V came to 6 bases and at J to 0 bases, leaving 5 bases not matched to a gene. CDR3 residues: CASRTGSLSGNTIYF. CDR3 nucleotides: TGTGCCAGCAGGACAGGGAGCCTCTCTGGAAACACCATATATTTT.

This clone is classed as medium-sized. The chain joins TRBV6-6 to TRBJ1-5; D unclear. This CDR3 region has 15 residues. Looked up from germline, CDR1 is MNHNY and CDR2 is SVGAGI (reference sequence). V was pared by 0 bases and J by 0 bases, with 6 bases between. The CDR3 coding sequence is TGTGCCAGCAGTTACTCGGGCAATAGCAATCAGCCCCAGCATTTT. Its translation: CASSYSGNSNQPQHF.

This clone was found many times. Possible read error: a much larger clone is one base away. This sample includes further DNA sequences coding for the same CDR3. The V and J genes are TRBV10-1 and TRBJ2-3; D uncertain. Trimming took off 6 bases at V and 3 bases at J, with 10 bases between the two ends. Germline V gene sequence: CDR1 WNHNN, CDR2 SYGVQD (reference sequence). The CDR3 loop spans 13 amino acids. CDR3 sequence reads: CASSRVYTDTQYF. The CDR3 nucleotides read TGCGCCAGCAGCCGCGTGTATACAGATACGCAGTATTTT.

Within the sample, this clone is medium-sized (0.01 to 0.1%). Sequence at one end of the junction differs from germline and may be a read error. The V call is TRBV4-1, the J call TRBJ2-5, with 9 bases matching TRBD2. The CDR3 loop spans 14 amino acids. Germline CDR1 MGHRA, CDR2 YSYEKL. CDR3 sequence (DNA): TGCACCAGCAGCTTTAGCGGGGGAGGGGAGACCCAGTACTTC. The encoded protein is CTSSFSGGGETQYF.

There are many counts of this clone. The chain uses TRBV28 and TRBJ2-3, with 8 bases lining up with TRBD1. Germline V gene sequence: CDR1 MDHEN, CDR2 SYDVKM. J lost 0 bases, V lost 5 bases, and 7 bases had no gene match. The CDR3 has 16 amino acids. CDR3 bases: TGTGCCAGCAGTCTGACCGGGACAGGTAGCACAGATACGCAGTATTTT. Amino acid sequence: CASSLTGTGSTDTQYF.